A single T cell receptor beta chain is shown here with its context. The antigen remains unidentified. The assay covered 75,000 to 100,000 TCR templates per sample. TCRdb keeps only in-frame clones here, not all; method: immunoSEQ multiplex PCR. The sample has more than 85,000 clones; 94% are singletons. This sample was taken from a study of siplizumab effects on memory and regulatory T cells. V was pared by 5 bases and J by 0 bases, with 20 bases between. CDR1 LNHDA and CDR2 SQIVND come from the germline V gene (reference sequence). The CDR3 loop spans 18 amino acids. Study findings and constraints: Researchers could not give a naive or memory phenotype to roughly 75-95% of proliferating CD4+ or CD8+ clones.

The chain recombines TRBV19 with TRBJ1-5; perhaps TRBD1 as D (6 bases). The specimen sequenced was Tregs sorted from blood. This sequence originates from a human donor in good health. The DNA of the CDR3 is TGTGCCAGTAGTGTTCTCCCGGGACAAGGGATTAGCAATCAGCCCCAGCATTTT. Its protein product is CASSVLPGQGISNQPQHF.